These T cell receptor beta chains were read from a single sample in a study of T cell responses to AZD1222 COVID-19 vaccine. The assay was immunoSEQ multiplex PCR, and TCRdb's table has in-frame clones only and misses some. Of more than 100,000 clones in the sample, over 90% were seen once. The sample in question was peripheral blood, obtained on day 0 of AZD1222 vaccination. The receptors derive from an adult in good health. Each CDR3 is given without its conserved first and last residue. Only part of the rows carry a size: once, few, many, or a class if the clone is expanded.

clone size	CDR3 length	J gene	V gene	CDR3 protein
-	17	TRBJ2-2	TRBV5-6	ASSPNFQRGGWLSGELF
-	17	TRBJ2-1	TRBV7-3	ASSITQREGPRSYNEQF
-	15	TRBJ2-3	TRBV2	ASSERSGIGSGDTQY
-	10	TRBJ2-7	TRBV6-2/TRBV6-3	ASSPSPYEQY
-	12	TRBJ1-3	TRBV27	ASRNSASGNTIY
-	12	TRBJ2-4	TRBV7-2	ASSSHRGGDIQY
-	11	TRBJ2-4	TRBV12-3/TRBV12-4	ASSLQDKNIQY
once	12	TRBJ1-1	TRBV15	ATSKDRVDTEAF
-	14	TRBJ1-4	TRBV7-2	ASSLHTGTGSEKLF
-	12	TRBJ2-1	TRBV7-3	ASSLRDGNNEQF
-	13	TRBJ2-6	TRBV28	ASSHGGSGANVLT
-	9	TRBJ1-3	TRBV30	GGDSGNTIY
-	12	TRBJ2-7	TRBV9	ASSATGGLYEQY
-	11	TRBJ1-5	TRBV7-2	ASSLGPNQPQH
-	11	TRBJ1-2	TRBV25-1	ASSGTGPYGYT
-	10	TRBJ2-1	TRBV2	ALRGGVHEQF
-	12	TRBJ2-3	TRBV9	ASSPGTSGDTQY
-	15	TRBJ1-2	TRBV27	ASSLSLGQGGNYGYT
-	14	TRBJ2-1	TRBV27	ASSSASGGASNEQF
-	14	TRBJ2-1	TRBV19	ASSMAGTPSPNEQF
-	10	TRBJ2-5	TRBV11-3	ASSPAQETQY
-	14	TRBJ1-3	TRBV5-1	ASSQKSGGSGNTIY
-	12	TRBJ1-1	TRBV3-1/TRBV3-2	ASSLGGDGTEAF
few	14	TRBJ2-2	TRBV6-4	ASSAATSHDTGELF
-	12	TRBJ2-1	TRBV30	ARSGTALYNEQF
-	12	TRBJ1-1	TRBV6-1	ASSERRRDTEAF
-	17	TRBJ1-5	TRBV7-7	ASSLALLGLGFSNQPQH
once	16	TRBJ2-2	TRBV11-3	ASSLGQGLFANTGELF
-	10	TRBJ1-3	TRBV10-3	AIQHSGNTIY
-	12	TRBJ2-2	TRBV30	AWKREFDTGELF
-	14	TRBJ1-3	TRBV11-2	ASSLVATSEGNTIY
-	12	TRBJ1-1	TRBV7-9	ASSSGIMNTEAF
-	12	TRBJ1-1	TRBV6-1	ASSDNGLGTEAF
-	13	TRBJ2-3	TRBV6-2/TRBV6-3	ASSTSGGASDTQY
few	12	TRBJ2-7	TRBV13	ASSLALDFYEQY
-	15	TRBJ1-3	TRBV19	ASSIDLVNPSGNTIY
few	14	TRBJ1-2	TRBV7-2	ASSSTPGQGGYGYT
-	14	TRBJ2-1	TRBV5-1	ASSPGLAGGFGEQF
-	13	TRBJ2-2	TRBV6-5	ASSAVGIKTGELF
once	11	TRBJ1-5	TRBV5-6	ASSPDRAQPQH